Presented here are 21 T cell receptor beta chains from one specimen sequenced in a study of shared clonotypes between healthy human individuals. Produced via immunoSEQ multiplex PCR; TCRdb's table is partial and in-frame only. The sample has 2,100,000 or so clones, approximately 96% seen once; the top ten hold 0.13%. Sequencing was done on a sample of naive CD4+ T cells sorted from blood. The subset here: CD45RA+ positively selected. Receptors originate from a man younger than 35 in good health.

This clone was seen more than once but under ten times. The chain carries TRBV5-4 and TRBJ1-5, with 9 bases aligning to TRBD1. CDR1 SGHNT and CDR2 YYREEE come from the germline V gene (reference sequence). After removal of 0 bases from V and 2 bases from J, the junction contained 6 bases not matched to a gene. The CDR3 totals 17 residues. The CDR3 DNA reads TGTGCCAGCAGCTTGGGGGGGACAGGGACGGGCAATCAGCCCCAGCATTTT. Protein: CASSLGGTGTGNQPQHF. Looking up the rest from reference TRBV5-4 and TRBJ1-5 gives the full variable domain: ETGVTQSPTHLIKTRGQQVTLRCSSQSGHNTVSWYQQALGQGPQFIFQYYREEENGRGNFPPRFSGLQFPNYSSELNVNALELDDSALYLCASSLGGTGTGNQPQHFGDGTRLSIL.

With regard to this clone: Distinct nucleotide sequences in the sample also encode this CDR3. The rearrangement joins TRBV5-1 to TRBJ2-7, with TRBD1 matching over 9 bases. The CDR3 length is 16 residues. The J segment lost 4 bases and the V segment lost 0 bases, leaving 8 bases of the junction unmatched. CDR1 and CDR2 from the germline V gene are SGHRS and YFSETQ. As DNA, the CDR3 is TGCGCCAGCAGCTTGGAACCGGGACAGGGCGGTTACGAGCAGTACTTC. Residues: CASSLEPGQGGYEQYF.

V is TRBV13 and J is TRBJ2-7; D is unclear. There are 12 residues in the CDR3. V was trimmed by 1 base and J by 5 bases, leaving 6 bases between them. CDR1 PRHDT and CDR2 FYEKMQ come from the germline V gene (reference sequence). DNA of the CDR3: TGTGCCAGCAGCTTAGATTACCACGAGCAGTACTTC. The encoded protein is CASSLDYHEQYF.

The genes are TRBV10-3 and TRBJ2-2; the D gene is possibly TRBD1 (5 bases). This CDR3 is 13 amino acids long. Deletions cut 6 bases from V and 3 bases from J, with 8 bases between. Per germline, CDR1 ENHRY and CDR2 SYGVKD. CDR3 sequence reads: CAIRDTDTGELFF. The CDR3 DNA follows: TGTGCCATCAGGGACACTGACACCGGGGAGCTGTTTTTT.

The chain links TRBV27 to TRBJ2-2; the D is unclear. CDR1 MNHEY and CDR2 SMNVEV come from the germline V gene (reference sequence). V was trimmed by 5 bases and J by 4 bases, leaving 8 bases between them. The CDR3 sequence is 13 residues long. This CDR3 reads CASSIASTGELFF. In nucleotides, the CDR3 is TGTGCCAGCAGTATTGCTAGCACCGGGGAGCTGTTTTTT.

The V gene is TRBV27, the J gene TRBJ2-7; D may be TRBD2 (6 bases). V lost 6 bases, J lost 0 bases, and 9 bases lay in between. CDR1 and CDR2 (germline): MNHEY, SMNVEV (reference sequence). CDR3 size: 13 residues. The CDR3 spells CASRAGSSYEQYF. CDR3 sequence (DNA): TGTGCCAGCAGGGCCGGGAGCTCCTACGAGCAGTACTTC.

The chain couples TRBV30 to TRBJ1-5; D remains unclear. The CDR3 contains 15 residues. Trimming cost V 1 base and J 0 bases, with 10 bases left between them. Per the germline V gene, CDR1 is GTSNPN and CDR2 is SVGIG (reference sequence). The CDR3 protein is CAWSAGINSNQPQHF. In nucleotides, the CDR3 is TGTGCCTGGAGTGCAGGAATTAATAGCAATCAGCCCCAGCATTTT.

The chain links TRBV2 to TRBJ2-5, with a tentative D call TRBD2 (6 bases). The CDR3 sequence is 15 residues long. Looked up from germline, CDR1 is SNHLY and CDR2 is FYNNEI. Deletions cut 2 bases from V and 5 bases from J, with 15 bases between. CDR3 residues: CASSERSGRYETQYF. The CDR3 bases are TGTGCCAGCAGTGAAAGGTCAGGGAGGTACGAGACCCAGTACTTC.

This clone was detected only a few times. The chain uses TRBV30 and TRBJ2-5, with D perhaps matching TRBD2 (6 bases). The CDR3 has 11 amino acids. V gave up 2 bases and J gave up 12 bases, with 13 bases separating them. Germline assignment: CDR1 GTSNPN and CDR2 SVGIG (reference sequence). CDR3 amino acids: CAWSPGGSEYF. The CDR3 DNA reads TGTGCCTGGAGTCCCGGAGGGTCCGAGTACTTC. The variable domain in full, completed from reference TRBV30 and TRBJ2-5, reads SQTIHQWPATLVQPVGSPLSLECTVEGTSNPNLYWYRQAAGRGLQLLFYSVGIGQISSEVPQNLSASRPQDRQFILSSKKLLLSDSGFYLCAWSPGGSEYFGPGTRLLVL.

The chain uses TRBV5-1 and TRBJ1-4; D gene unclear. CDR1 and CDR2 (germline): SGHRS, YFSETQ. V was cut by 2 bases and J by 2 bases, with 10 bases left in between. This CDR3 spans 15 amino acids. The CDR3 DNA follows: TGCGCCAGCAGCTTAACCCCGGGGACTAATGAAAAACTGTTTTTT. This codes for CASSLTPGTNEKLFF.

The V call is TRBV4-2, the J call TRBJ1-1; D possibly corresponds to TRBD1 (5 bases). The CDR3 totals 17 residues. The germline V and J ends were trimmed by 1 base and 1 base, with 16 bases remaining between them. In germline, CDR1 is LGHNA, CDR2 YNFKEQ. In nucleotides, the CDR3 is TGTGCCAGCAGCCAAGTCGCGGGGGGGAATGGGAACACTGAAGCTTTCTTT. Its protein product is CASSQVAGGNGNTEAFF.

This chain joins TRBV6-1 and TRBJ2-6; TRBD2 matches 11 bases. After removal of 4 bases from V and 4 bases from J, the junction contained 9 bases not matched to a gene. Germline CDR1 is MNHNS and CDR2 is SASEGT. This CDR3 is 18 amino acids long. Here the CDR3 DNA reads TGTGCCAGCAGTGGCGCCCTAGCGGGAGGTGCAGGGGCCAACGTCCTGACTTTC. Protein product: CASSGALAGGAGANVLTF.

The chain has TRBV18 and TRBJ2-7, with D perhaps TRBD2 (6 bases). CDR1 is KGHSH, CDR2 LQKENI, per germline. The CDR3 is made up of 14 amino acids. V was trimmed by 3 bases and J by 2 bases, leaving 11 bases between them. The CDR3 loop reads CASSPNGGTYEQYF. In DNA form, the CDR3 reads TGTGCCAGCTCACCCAACGGGGGAACCTACGAGCAGTACTTC.

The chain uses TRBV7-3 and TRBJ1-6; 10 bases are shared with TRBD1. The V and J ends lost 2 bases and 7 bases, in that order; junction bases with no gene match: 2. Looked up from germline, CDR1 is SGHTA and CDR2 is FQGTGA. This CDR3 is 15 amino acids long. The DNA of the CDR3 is TGTGCCAGCAGCTTATCGGGACAGGGGAATTCACCCCTCCACTTT. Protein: CASSLSGQGNSPLHF. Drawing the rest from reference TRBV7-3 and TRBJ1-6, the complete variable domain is GAGVSQTPSNKVTEKGKYVELRCDPISGHTALYWYRQSLGQGPEFLIYFQGTGAADDSGLPNDRFFAVRPEGSVSTLKIQRTERGDSAVYLCASSLSGQGNSPLHFGNGTRLTVT.

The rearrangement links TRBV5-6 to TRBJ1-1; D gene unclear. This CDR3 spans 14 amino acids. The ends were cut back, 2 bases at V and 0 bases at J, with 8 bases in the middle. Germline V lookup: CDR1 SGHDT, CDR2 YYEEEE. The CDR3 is CASSFPDMNTEAFF. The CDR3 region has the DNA TGTGCCAGCAGCTTTCCAGATATGAACACTGAAGCTTTCTTT.

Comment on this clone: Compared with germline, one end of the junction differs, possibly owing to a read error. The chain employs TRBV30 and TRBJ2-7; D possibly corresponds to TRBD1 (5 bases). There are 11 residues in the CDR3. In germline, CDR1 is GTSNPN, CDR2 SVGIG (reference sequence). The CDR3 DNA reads TGTGCCAGGAGTGACAGACAGGAGCAGTACTTC. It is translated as CARSDRQEQYF.

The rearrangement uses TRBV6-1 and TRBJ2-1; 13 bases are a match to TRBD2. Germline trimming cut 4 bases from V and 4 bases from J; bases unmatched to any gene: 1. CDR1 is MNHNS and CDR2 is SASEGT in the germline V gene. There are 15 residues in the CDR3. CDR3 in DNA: TGTGCCAGCAGTGGGGGACTAGCGGGATACAATGAGCAGTTCTTC. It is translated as CASSGGLAGYNEQFF.

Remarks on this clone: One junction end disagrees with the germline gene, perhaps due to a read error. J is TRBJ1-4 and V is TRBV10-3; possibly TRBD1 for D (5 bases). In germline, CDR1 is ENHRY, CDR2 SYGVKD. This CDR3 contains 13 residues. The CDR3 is CAVRAGENEKLFF. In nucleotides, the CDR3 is TGTGCCGTCAGGGCCGGTGAGAATGAAAAACTGTTTTTT.

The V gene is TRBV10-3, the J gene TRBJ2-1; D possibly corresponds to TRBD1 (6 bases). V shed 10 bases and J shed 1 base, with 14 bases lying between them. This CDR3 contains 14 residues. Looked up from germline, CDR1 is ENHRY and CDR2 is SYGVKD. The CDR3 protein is CATLQGYSYNEQFF. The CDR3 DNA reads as TGTGCCACGCTGCAGGGGTATTCCTACAATGAGCAGTTCTTC.

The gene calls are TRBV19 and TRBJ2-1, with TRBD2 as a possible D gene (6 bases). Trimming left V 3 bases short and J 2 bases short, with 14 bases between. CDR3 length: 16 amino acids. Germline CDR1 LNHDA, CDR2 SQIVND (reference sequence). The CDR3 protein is CASSMAGGVAYNEQFF. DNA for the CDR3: TGTGCCAGTAGTATGGCGGGCGGGGTGGCCTACAATGAGCAGTTCTTC.

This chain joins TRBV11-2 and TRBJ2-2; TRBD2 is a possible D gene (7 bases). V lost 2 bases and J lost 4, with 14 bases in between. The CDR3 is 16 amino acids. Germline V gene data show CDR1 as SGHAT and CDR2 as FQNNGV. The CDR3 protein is CASSLRVGGGTGELFF. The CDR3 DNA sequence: TGTGCCAGCAGCTTACGGGTGGGAGGGGGCACCGGGGAGCTGTTTTTT.